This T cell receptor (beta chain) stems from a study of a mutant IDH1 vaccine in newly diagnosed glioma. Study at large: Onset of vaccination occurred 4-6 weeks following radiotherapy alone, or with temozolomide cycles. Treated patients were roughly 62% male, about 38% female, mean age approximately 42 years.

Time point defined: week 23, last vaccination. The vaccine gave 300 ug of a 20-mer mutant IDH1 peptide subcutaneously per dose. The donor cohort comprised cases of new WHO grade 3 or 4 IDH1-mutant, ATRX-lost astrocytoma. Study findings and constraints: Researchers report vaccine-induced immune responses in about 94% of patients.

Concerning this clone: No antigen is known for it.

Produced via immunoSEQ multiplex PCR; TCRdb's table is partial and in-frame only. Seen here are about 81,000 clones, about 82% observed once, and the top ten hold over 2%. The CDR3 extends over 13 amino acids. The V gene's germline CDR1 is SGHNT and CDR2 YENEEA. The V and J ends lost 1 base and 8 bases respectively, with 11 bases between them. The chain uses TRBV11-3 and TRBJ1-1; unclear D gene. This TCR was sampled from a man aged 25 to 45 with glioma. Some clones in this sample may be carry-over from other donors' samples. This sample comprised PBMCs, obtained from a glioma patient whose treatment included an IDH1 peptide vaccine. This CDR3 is CASSLASGGEAFF. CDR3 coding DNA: TGTGCCAGCAGCTTAGCTTCAGGCGGGGAAGCTTTCTTT.